This passage covers 3 T cell receptor beta chains from one sample sequenced in a study of Graves' ophthalmopathy and Graves' hyperthyroidism. Amplified material comprised TCR beta CDR3 regions derived from RNA transcripts. RT-PCR was first run with HTBI primers, then multiplex PCR in a second round. One entry per CDR3 protein, called by TCRdb with MiXCR from the multiplex PCR reads. The sample has about 600,000 distinct CDR3 sequences, 35% to 45% seen once; the top ten hold less than 4.5%. Source material: peripheral blood or thyroid tissue (not recorded which). Receptors originate from an adult man with Graves' hyperthyroidism.

This clonotype occurred a few times. V usage is TRBV3-1 and J usage is TRBJ1-1; D is unresolved. The CDR3 spans 13 residues. The germline V gene encodes CDR1 LGHDT and CDR2 YNNKEL (reference sequence). The germline V and J ends were trimmed by 1 base and 10 bases, with 13 bases remaining between them. In DNA, the CDR3 is TGTGCCAGCAGCCAAGCCGGGAGCGCCGGAGCTTTCTTT. Translation: CASSQAGSAGAFF.

This clonotype showed up many times. This rearrangement joins TRBV2 to TRBJ1-3; 9 bases align to TRBD1. CDR1 is SNHLY, CDR2 FYNNEI, per germline. Unmatched junction bases numbered 5, after V lost 4 bases and J lost 4 bases. CDR3 length: 15 residues. The CDR3 DNA follows: TGTGCCAGCAGTGCCGGACAGGGGAACGGAAACACCATATATTTT. Translating it yields CASSAGQGNGNTIYF. Combining the CDR3 with reference TRBV2 and TRBJ1-3 gives the whole variable domain EPEVTQTPSHQVTQMGQEVILRCVPISNHLYFYWYRQILGQKVEFLVSFYNNEISEKSEIFDDQFSVERPDGSNFTLKIRSTKLEDSAMYFCASSAGQGNGNTIYFGEGSWLTVV.

A word on this clonotype: With a much larger clone just one base away, this may be a read error. The chain employs TRBV7-2 and TRBJ2-6; weak D call: TRBD2 (6 bases). This CDR3 region has 16 residues. Germline CDR1 and CDR2: SGHTA and FQGNSA. This CDR3 reads CASSLLGDSGASVLTF. CDR3 in DNA: TGTGCCAGCAGCTTATTAGGGGACTCTGGGGCCAGCGTCCTGACTTTC.